Reported below is one TCR beta chain. What it recognizes is unknown. The method was immunoSEQ multiplex PCR; TCRdb's version includes in-frame clones alone and lacks a portion of them. The sample consists of 150,000 to 200,000 clones, less than 90% of them appearing once. The CDR3 has 15 amino acids. From germline, CDR1 is MNHEY and CDR2 SMNVEV (reference sequence). Trimming took 8 bases from V and 3 from J, leaving 20 bases between them. The sample is drawn from a study of cytomegalovirus exposure and HLA in healthy donors. General study points: The study put 150 or so TCR beta chains on its list as cytomegalovirus-associated.

The source of this sequence is a woman aged 25 to 39 in good health and CMV-seronegative. Specimen: PBMCs. This chain connects TRBV27 to TRBJ2-7; D is unclear. Written as DNA, the CDR3 is TGTGCCAGCTCGAAGAGTTTAGGGTGGGACTACGAGCAGTACTTC. Translated: CASSKSLGWDYEQYF.